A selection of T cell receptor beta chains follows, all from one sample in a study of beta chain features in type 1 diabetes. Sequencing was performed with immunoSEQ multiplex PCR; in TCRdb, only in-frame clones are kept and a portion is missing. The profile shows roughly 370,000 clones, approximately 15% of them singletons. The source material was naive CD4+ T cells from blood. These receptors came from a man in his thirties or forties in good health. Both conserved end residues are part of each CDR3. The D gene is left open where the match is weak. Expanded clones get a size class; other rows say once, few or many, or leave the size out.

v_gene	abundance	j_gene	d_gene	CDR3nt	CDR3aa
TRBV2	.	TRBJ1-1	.	TGTGCCAGCAGTGAATTGGTCCGACTGAACACTGAAGCTTTCTTT	CASSELVRLNTEAFF
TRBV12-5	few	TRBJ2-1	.	TGTGCTAGTGGGCTCGGGGCTAGCGACTACAATGAGCAGTTCTTC	CASGLGASDYNEQFF
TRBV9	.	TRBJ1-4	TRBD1	TGTGCCAGCAGCGGAGGGACAGGGGTGATTATGGAAAAACTGTTTTTT	CASSGGTGVIMEKLFF
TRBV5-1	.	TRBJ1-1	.	TGCGCCAGCCAAACGAGGTCGAACACTGAAGCTTTCTTT	CASQTRSNTEAFF
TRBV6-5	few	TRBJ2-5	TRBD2	TGTGCCAGCAGTACGGGACTAACTAAAGAGACCCAGTACTTC	CASSTGLTKETQYF
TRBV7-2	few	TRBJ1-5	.	TGTGCCAGCAGCCAGGACGGATTCAATGCGCCCCAGCATTTT	CASSQDGFNAPQHF
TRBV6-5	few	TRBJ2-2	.	TGTGCCACCGGTCGCACCGGGGAGCTGTTTTTT	CATGRTGELFF
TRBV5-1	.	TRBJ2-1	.	TGCGCCAGCAGCCCGGCAGGCAGCAATGAGCAGTTCTTC	CASSPAGSNEQFF
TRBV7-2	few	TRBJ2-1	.	TGTGCCAGCAGCTTAGATGGAGAACGTGAGCAGTTCTTC	CASSLDGEREQFF
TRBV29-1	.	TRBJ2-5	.	TGCAGCGACAGGGCGGGAGAGACCCAGTACTTC	CSDRAGETQYF
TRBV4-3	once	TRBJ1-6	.	TGCGCCAGCAGCCAGGGGAGGGGGAATTCACCCCTCCACTTT	CASSQGRGNSPLHF
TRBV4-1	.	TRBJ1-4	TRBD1	TGCGCCAGCAGCCGAGGGACAGGGAAGAATGAAAAACTGTTTTTT	CASSRGTGKNEKLFF
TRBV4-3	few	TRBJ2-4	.	TGCGCCAGCAGCCAAGACGACCGCCGACCTTACTTC	CASSQDDRRPYF
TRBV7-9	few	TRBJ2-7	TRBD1	TGTGCCAGCAGGGGACAGAATTCCTACGAGCAGTACTTC	CASRGQNSYEQYF
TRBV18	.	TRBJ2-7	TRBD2	TGTGCCAGCTCACCAATTGGGACTAGCGGGGCAGCTATCTACGAGCAGTACTTC	CASSPIGTSGAAIYEQYF
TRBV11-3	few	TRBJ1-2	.	TGTGCCAGCAGCTTAGCACGCTCTGCTAGGGGCTACACCTTC	CASSLARSARGYTF
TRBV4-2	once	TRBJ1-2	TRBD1	TGTGCCAGCAGCCAAGTAGGGACGGACAGGGGGGCCTATGGCTACACCTTC	CASSQVGTDRGAYGYTF
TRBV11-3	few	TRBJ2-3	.	TGTGCCAGCAGCTTTGGGGGTAGCACAGATACGCAGTATTTT	CASSFGGSTDTQYF
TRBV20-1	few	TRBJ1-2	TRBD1	TGCAGTGCTAGTCAGGGGGATGGCTACACCTTC	CSASQGDGYTF
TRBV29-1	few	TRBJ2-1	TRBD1	TGCAGCGTTGTGACTGTTTGGGGGACAGGGGTAAGCAATGAGCAGTTCTTC	CSVVTVWGTGVSNEQFF
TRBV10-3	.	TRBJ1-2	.	TGTGCCATCAGCCGAACCGGGACACCCGGGGATGGCTACACCTTC	CAISRTGTPGDGYTF
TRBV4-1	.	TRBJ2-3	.	TGCGCCAGCAGCCAAGATCGGGCGACTGACACCCCGCAGTATTTT	CASSQDRATDTPQYF
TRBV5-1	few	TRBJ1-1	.	TGCGCCAGCAGCCCCCAACAGGGCTATGAAGCTTTCTTT	CASSPQQGYEAFF
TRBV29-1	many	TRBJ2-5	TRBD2	TGCAGCGGCGGGAGACCGGGGCCCCAAGAGACCCAGTACTTC	CSGGRPGPQETQYF
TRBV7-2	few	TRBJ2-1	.	TGTGCCAGCAGCCCCATGGCCGGGATGAGCTCCTACAATGAGCAGTTCTTC	CASSPMAGMSSYNEQFF
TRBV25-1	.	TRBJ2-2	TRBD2	TGTGCCAGCAGTGGTCATGTCGCGGGAGGGCGGTACACCGGGGAGCTGTTTTTT	CASSGHVAGGRYTGELFF
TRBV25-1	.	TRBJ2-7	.	TGTGCCAGCTCCGACAGGGACTTCGAGCAGTACTTC	CASSDRDFEQYF
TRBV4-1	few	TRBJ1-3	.	TGCGCCAGCAGCTGGGGGCAGGACACCATATATTTT	CASSWGQDTIYF
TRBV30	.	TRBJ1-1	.	TGTGCCTGGGTTCCGGGTGGCACTGAAGCTTTCTTT	CAWVPGGTEAFF
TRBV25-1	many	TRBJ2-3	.	TGTGCCAGCAGTTACCTCCGCCGGGACCTCACCACAGATACGCAGTATTTT	CASSYLRRDLTTDTQYF
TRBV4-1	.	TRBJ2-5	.	TGCGCCAGCAGCCAAGGGGTTGCAGAGACCCAGTACTTC	CASSQGVAETQYF
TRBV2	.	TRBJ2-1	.	TGTGCCAGCAGTGAGTCGGCGGTCCTTGGAGGAGGGCAGTTCTTC	CASSESAVLGGGQFF
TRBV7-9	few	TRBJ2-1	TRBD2	TGTGCCAGCAGCTCACTAGCGGGAGGGCACTATGAGCAGTTCTTC	CASSSLAGGHYEQFF
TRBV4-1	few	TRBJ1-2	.	TGCGCCAGCACCGCAACAGGGTTTGACTACGAGGATGGCTACACCTTC	CASTATGFDYEDGYTF
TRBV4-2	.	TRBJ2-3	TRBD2	TGTGCCAGCAGCCAAGTGTCTAGCGGCTTCACAGATACGCAGTATTTT	CASSQVSSGFTDTQYF
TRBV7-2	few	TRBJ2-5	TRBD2	TGTGCCAGCAGCTTAGCCTTAGGACTAGCGGGAGTAGGAGAGACCCAGTACTTC	CASSLALGLAGVGETQYF
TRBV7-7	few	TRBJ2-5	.	TGTGCCAGCAGCTTAGCCCTAAGCTGGGGAGAGACCCAGTACTTC	CASSLALSWGETQYF
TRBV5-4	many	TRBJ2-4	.	TGTGCCAGCAGCCCTGGACAGCCTGGAAACATTCAGTACTTC	CASSPGQPGNIQYF
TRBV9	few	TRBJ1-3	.	TGTGCCAGCAGCGGCCAGGCCGGACAACCTGGAAACACCATATATTTT	CASSGQAGQPGNTIYF
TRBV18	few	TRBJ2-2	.	TGTGCCAGCTCACCTCCCGGCGGCGGGGAGCTGTTTTTT	CASSPPGGGELFF
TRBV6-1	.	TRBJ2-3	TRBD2	TGTGCCAGCAGTGAAGCGGGACTAGCGGGTTACACAGATACGCAGTATTTT	CASSEAGLAGYTDTQYF
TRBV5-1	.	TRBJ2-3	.	TGCGCCAGCAGTTCCCGGAGGGGTACAGATACGCAGTATTTT	CASSSRRGTDTQYF
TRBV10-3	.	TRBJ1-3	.	TGTGCCATCAGTGAGTCAGGGAGCTCTGGAAACACCATATATTTT	CAISESGSSGNTIYF
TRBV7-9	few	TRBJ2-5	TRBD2	TGTGCCAGCAGCTTAACGGGACTAACTTCCGAGACCCAGTACTTC	CASSLTGLTSETQYF
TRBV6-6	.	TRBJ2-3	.	TGTGCCAGCAGGGAGACATCGACTAGCACAGATACGCAGTATTTT	CASRETSTSTDTQYF